A single sample gave rise to the 29 T cell receptor beta chains below, sequenced in a study of blood T cells in healthy people across ages. Then a second PCR, running roughly 7 to 11 cycles, was carried out with a sample-barcoded 5' primer and a J-beta primer mix. Using its own MiXCR run on the 5' RACE reads, TCRdb lists one record per CDR3 protein. The sample yields over 1.5 million distinct CDR3 sequences, 49% seen once. The sample comprised blood. The receptors come from a woman between 40 and 55 years old in good health.

The chain employs TRBV5-1 and TRBJ2-3, with unresolved D. The CDR3 has 15 residues. Germline CDR1 is SGHRS and CDR2 is YFSETQ. Trimming stripped 1 base from V and 1 base from J, with 10 bases between. For the CDR3, the DNA is TGCGCCAGCAGCTTGTGGACCACGGGCACAGATACGCAGTATTTT. Translating it yields CASSLWTTGTDTQYF.

V gene TRBV4-3 combines with J gene TRBJ2-1; D call uncertain. V lost 4 bases, J lost 9 bases, and 10 bases lay in between. The CDR3 spans 12 residues. The V gene's germline CDR1 is LGHNA and CDR2 YSLEER. The CDR3 is CASSPSPSEQFF. The CDR3 DNA reads as TGCGCCAGCAGCCCGTCCCCGTCTGAGCAGTTCTTC.

This clonotype came up a few times. The chain joins TRBV6-2 or TRBV6-3 to TRBJ1-2; 11 bases are shared with TRBD1. Germline lookup yields CDR1 MNHEY and CDR2 SVGEGT. The trim removed 5 bases at V and 3 bases at J, leaving 5 bases unmatched. There are 15 residues in the CDR3. The DNA of the CDR3 is TGTGCCAGCAGTAAACCGGGACAGGGGGACTATGGCTACACCTTC. It specifies CASSKPGQGDYGYTF.

The chain joins TRBV3-1 to TRBJ1-3; D perhaps matches TRBD1 (6 bases). The germline gives CDR1 LGHDT, CDR2 YNNKEL (reference sequence). The CDR3 is made up of 15 amino acids. Trimming removed 4 bases at V and 4 bases at J, with 14 bases between. CDR3 amino acids: CASSLRTATGNTIYF. Written as DNA, the CDR3 is TGTGCCAGCAGCCTAAGGACAGCCACGGGAAACACCATATATTTT. Complete variable domain (other parts from reference TRBV3-1 and TRBJ1-3): DTAVSQTPKYLVTQMGNDKSIKCEQNLGHDTMYWYKQDSKKFLKIMFSYNNKELIINETVPNRFSPKSPDKAHLNLHINSLELGDSAVYFCASSLRTATGNTIYFGEGSWLTVV.

In nucleotides, the CDR3 is TGTGCCAGTGCCGGGACACCGAGCACAGATACGCAGTATTTT. As protein: CASAGTPSTDTQYF. The gene calls are TRBV28 and TRBJ2-3, with a weak D call TRBD1 (6 bases). Germline lookup yields CDR1 MDHEN and CDR2 SYDVKM. With 9 bases removed from V and 0 bases from J, the gap between germline ends came to 13 bases. CDR3 length: 14 residues.

This clonotype was seen only once. CDR3 amino acids: CASRPEAMNTEAFF. Here the CDR3 DNA reads TGTGCCAGCAGACCCGAGGCGATGAACACTGAAGCTTTCTTT. The V call is TRBV13, the J call TRBJ1-1; D is unclear. The CDR3 length is 14 residues. V lost 6 bases and J 0 bases, leaving 11 bases between the germline ends. The germline gives CDR1 PRHDT, CDR2 FYEKMQ (reference sequence).

This clonotype has a handful of counts. CDR3 sequence reads: CAIQGTDTQYF. In DNA, the CDR3 is TGTGCCATACAGGGCACAGATACGCAGTATTTT. The rearrangement joins TRBV10-3 to TRBJ2-3; a weak D match, TRBD1 (5 bases). The CDR3 extends over 11 amino acids. Trimming cost V 9 bases and J 1 base, with 5 bases left between them. Germline CDR1 reads ENHRY; CDR2 reads SYGVKD.

V is TRBV11-2 and J is TRBJ2-3; TRBD2 might be the D (5 bases). CDR3 size: 15 residues. V gave up 4 bases and J gave up 0 bases, with 11 bases separating them. CDR1 SGHAT and CDR2 FQNNGV come from the germline V gene. CDR3 region: CASSSGLISTDTQYF. DNA for the CDR3: TGTGCCAGCAGCTCAGGACTTATAAGCACAGATACGCAGTATTTT.

In its sample, this clonotype was seen a few times. The chain joins TRBV20-1 to TRBJ1-5, with D tentatively TRBD1 (5 bases). This CDR3 region has 15 residues. The ends were cut back, 7 bases at V and 0 bases at J, with 16 bases in the middle. Per the germline V gene, CDR1 is DFQATT and CDR2 is SNEGSKA (reference sequence). The CDR3: CSVGQGTYSNQPQHF. The CDR3 DNA reads as TGCAGTGTAGGACAAGGGACTTATAGCAATCAGCCCCAGCATTTT.

The V call is TRBV7-2, the J call TRBJ1-2; 7 bases line up with TRBD1. V lost 2 bases, J lost 11 bases, and 11 bases stayed unmatched. This CDR3 is built from 14 residues. Germline V gene data show CDR1 as SGHTA and CDR2 as FQGNSA. CDR3 sequence: CASSLLGTEPGYTF. CDR3 nucleotides: TGTGCCAGCAGCTTATTAGGGACAGAGCCCGGTTACACCTTC.

The chain recombines TRBV20-1 with TRBJ2-7, with D possibly TRBD2 on 7 matching bases. The V end lost 3 bases, the J end lost 4 bases, and 13 bases lay between the germline ends. The germline V gene encodes CDR1 DFQATT and CDR2 SNEGSKA (reference sequence). The length of the CDR3 is 13 residues. CDR3 amino acids: CSASIGGGYEQYF. The CDR3 bases are TGCAGTGCTAGTATAGGGGGAGGGTACGAGCAGTACTTC.

V and J are TRBV2 and TRBJ2-1, with TRBD1 matching over 7 bases. The CDR3 covers 16 residues. Looked up from germline, CDR1 is SNHLY and CDR2 is FYNNEI. The J segment lost 3 bases and the V segment lost 1 base, leaving 6 bases of the junction unmatched. The CDR3: CASSEEGGRVYNEQFF. As DNA, the CDR3 is TGTGCCAGCAGTGAAGAAGGGGGCAGGGTCTACAATGAGCAGTTCTTC.

The chain links TRBV5-1 to TRBJ2-7; D unclear. The germline V and J ends were trimmed by 3 bases and 7 bases, with 17 bases remaining between them. There are 14 residues in the CDR3. Germline values: CDR1 SGHRS, CDR2 YFSETQ. The CDR3 sequence is CASSSTTTNGEQYF. The CDR3 DNA sequence: TGCGCCAGCAGCTCCACCACTACGAACGGTGAGCAGTACTTC. Together with reference TRBV5-1 and TRBJ2-7, the CDR3 gives the full variable domain: KAGVTQTPRYLIKTRGQQVTLSCSPISGHRSVSWYQQTPGQGLQFLFEYFSETQRNKGNFPGRFSGRQFSNSRSEMNVSTLELGDSALYLCASSSTTTNGEQYFGPGTRLTVT.

There are a few counts of this clonotype. The chain combines TRBV29-1 with TRBJ1-2; tentatively, D is TRBD1 (6 bases). The CDR3 has 15 residues. V lost 3 bases and J 1 base, leaving 15 bases between the germline ends. Germline V CDR1 and CDR2: SQVTM, ANQGSEA. As DNA, the CDR3 is TGCAGCGTTGATAGGGGGACGGGGAATAACTATGGCTACACCTTC. It codes for CSVDRGTGNNYGYTF.

This clonotype occurred a few times. The V and J genes are TRBV4-2 and TRBJ1-2, with D possibly matching TRBD1 (6 bases). The V end was cut by 0 bases, the J end by 10 bases, with 12 bases between. The CDR3 contains 13 residues. CDR1 is LGHNA, CDR2 YNFKEQ, per germline. The CDR3: CASSQEQGDHYTF. The CDR3 DNA reads TGTGCCAGCAGCCAAGAACAGGGAGACCACTACACCTTC.

The J gene is TRBJ1-1, the V gene TRBV19; 12 positions match TRBD1. The CDR3 covers 18 residues. Trimming removed 4 bases from V and 2 bases from J; junction bases left unmatched: 11. CDR1 and CDR2 (germline): LNHDA, SQIVND (reference sequence). CDR3 loop: CASSTHGTGGPGNTEAFF. The DNA for the CDR3 is TGTGCCAGTAGTACCCACGGGACAGGGGGCCCAGGAAACACTGAAGCTTTCTTT.

V usage is TRBV28 and J usage is TRBJ2-1; 7 bases agree with TRBD2. CDR1 and CDR2 from the germline V gene are MDHEN and SYDVKM. The length of the CDR3 is 15 residues. The J segment lost 3 bases and the V segment lost 2 bases, leaving 4 bases of the junction unmatched. The DNA for the CDR3 is TGTGCCAGCAGTTTAGCGGGGGTGGTCTACAATGAGCAGTTCTTC. Its translation is CASSLAGVVYNEQFF.

This clonotype was counted between two and nine times. The chain couples TRBV7-9 to TRBJ2-5; TRBD2 matches 10 bases. The CDR3 loop spans 17 amino acids. Unmatched junction bases numbered 14, after V lost 8 bases and J lost 2 bases. The germline CDR1 and CDR2 sequences are SEHNR and FQNEAQ (reference sequence). CDR3 amino acids: CASRNTWSGGAQETQYF. The CDR3, as DNA: TGTGCCAGCCGCAATACATGGAGCGGGGGGGCTCAAGAGACCCAGTACTTC.

V gene TRBV5-1 combines with J gene TRBJ2-7, with 9 bases matching TRBD1. The CDR3 length is 14 residues. The V segment lost 4 bases and the J segment 8 bases; nucleotides outside the gene matches: 10. The germline V gene encodes CDR1 SGHRS and CDR2 YFSETQ. The CDR3 region is CASSTGQGPIKQYF. The CDR3 DNA reads TGCGCCAGCAGCACGGGACAGGGACCTATTAAGCAGTACTTC.

A word on this clonotype: At one of its ends the junction is not consistent with the germline gene, which may arise from a read error. The rearrangement joins TRBV20-1 to TRBJ2-3, with D possibly being TRBD2 (6 bases). CDR1 and CDR2 from the germline V gene are DFQATT and SNEGSKA (reference sequence). CDR3 size: 14 residues. The DNA of the CDR3 is TGCAGCGCTAGGGACTTTCAAAGCACAGATACGCAGTATTTT. Its protein is CSARDFQSTDTQYF.

The chain links TRBV4-1 to TRBJ2-3, with D possibly being TRBD2 (6 bases). There are 18 residues in the CDR3. The germline gives CDR1 MGHRA, CDR2 YSYEKL. V lost 0 bases and J 2 bases, leaving 18 bases between the germline ends. The CDR3 is CASSQDLRGSGYTDTQYF. The CDR3 bases are TGCGCCAGCAGCCAAGATCTTCGTGGTAGCGGCTACACAGATACGCAGTATTTT.

The rearrangement links TRBV4-3 to TRBJ2-1; D ambiguous. Looked up from germline, CDR1 is LGHNA and CDR2 is YSLEER. There are 16 residues in the CDR3. Trimming removed 0 bases at V and 0 bases at J, with 9 bases between. CDR3 amino acids: CASSQDPINSYNEQFF. The CDR3 DNA reads as TGCGCCAGCAGCCAAGACCCAATTAACTCCTACAATGAGCAGTTCTTC.

The chain recombines TRBV20-1 with TRBJ2-1; D not certain. The germline V gene has CDR1 DFQATT and CDR2 SNEGSKA (reference sequence). The CDR3 extends over 11 amino acids. CDR3 residues: CSGLRGNEQFF. The CDR3 bases are TGCAGCGGGCTCAGAGGCAATGAGCAGTTCTTC.

The V and J genes are TRBV7-2 and TRBJ2-3; TRBD2 is a possible D gene (7 bases). Germline V gene sequence: CDR1 SGHTA, CDR2 FQGNSA. The length of the CDR3 is 14 residues. The V end lost 5 bases, the J end lost 6 bases, and 15 bases lay between the germline ends. For the CDR3, the DNA is TGTGCCAGCAGCCCCCAGGGCGGGGGCGATACGCAGTATTTT. Its protein is CASSPQGGGDTQYF.

This chain connects TRBV29-1 to TRBJ1-2; 8 bases align to TRBD1. CDR1 and CDR2 from the germline V gene are SQVTM and ANQGSEA. The CDR3 consists of 12 residues. J was trimmed by 8 bases and V by 7 bases; bases with no gene match: 9. CDR3 protein: CSAETGEQGYTF. For the CDR3, the DNA is TGCAGCGCGGAGACAGGGGAGCAAGGCTACACCTTC.

This clonotype has more than one count but fewer than ten. The rearrangement uses TRBV6-6 and TRBJ2-3, with D hard to call. The ends were cut back, 1 base at V and 4 bases at J, with 6 bases in the middle. Germline values: CDR1 MNHNY, CDR2 SVGAGI (reference sequence). The CDR3 covers 13 residues. CDR3 coding DNA: TGTGCCAGCAGTTACTTGCCACCAGATACGCAGTATTTT. This encodes CASSYLPPDTQYF.

CDR3 nucleotide sequence: TGTGCCAGCAGTACTCCGGGACAGGGGGTGGATGAGCAGTTCTTC. Its protein product is CASSTPGQGVDEQFF. The rearrangement links TRBV27 to TRBJ2-1; 11 nucleotides agree with TRBD1. J lost 8 bases, V lost 5 bases, and 8 bases had no gene match. The CDR3 is 15 amino acids. Germline V lookup: CDR1 MNHEY, CDR2 SMNVEV (reference sequence).

The V call is TRBV20-1, the J call TRBJ1-5, with D possibly being TRBD1 (5 bases). Germline V gives CDR1 DFQATT, CDR2 SNEGSKA (reference sequence). The CDR3 runs to 15 residues. Trimming removed 3 bases from V and 2 bases from J, with 14 bases in between. Here the CDR3 reads CSARAFRDGNQPQHF. The CDR3 DNA reads as TGCAGTGCTAGGGCATTTAGGGACGGCAATCAGCCCCAGCATTTT.

The V call is TRBV29-1, the J call TRBJ2-5, with D hard to call. The DNA matches TRBJ2-7 better at its end, which makes the J call doubtful. The CDR3 contains 12 residues. CDR1 is SQVTM, CDR2 ANQGSEA, per germline. In DNA form, the CDR3 reads TGCAGCGTTGAAGCCCCCACCTACGAGCAGTACTTC. Protein sequence: CSVEAPTYEQYF.